This passage covers 5 T cell receptor beta chains from one sample sequenced in a study of response to subunit inactivated influenza vaccine. TCRdb passed the RT-PCR reads through MiXCR, listing each CDR3 protein once. The repertoire consists of approximately 700,000 distinct CDR3 sequences, with approximately 14% occurring once and the leading ten covering approximately 10%. Here the sequenced sample was PBMCs from blood, taken 11 to 12 days after vaccination. These receptors originate from a man between 45 and 60 years old who received an inactivated influenza vaccine.

J is TRBJ2-2 and V is TRBV29-1; TRBD2 might be the D (7 bases). Germline assignment: CDR1 SQVTM and CDR2 ANQGSEA. The CDR3 consists of 15 residues. V was shortened by 6 bases and J by 5 bases, with 19 bases between the two germline ends. CDR3 in DNA: TGCAGCGTGGGGGGGGGCGAATATAGGACCGGGGAGCTGTTTTTT. Its translation: CSVGGGEYRTGELFF.

This clonotype was seen more than once but under ten times. The chain employs TRBV28 and TRBJ2-1, with D unresolved. Trimming removed 3 bases at V and 0 bases at J, with 15 bases between. The CDR3 runs to 17 residues. Germline loops: CDR1 MDHEN, CDR2 SYDVKM. The CDR3 DNA reads TGTGCCAGCAGTTTTTCGGCAGCGAGTAGCTCCTACAATGAGCAGTTCTTC. This encodes CASSFSAASSSYNEQFF.

In its sample, this clonotype was seen a few times. The V call is TRBV5-6, the J call TRBJ2-3; no clear D. The CDR3 covers 15 residues. V lost 1 base to trimming and J lost 0 bases, with 9 bases between them. CDR1 SGHDT and CDR2 YYEEEE come from the germline V gene. For the CDR3, the DNA is TGTGCCAGCAGCTTGTCGGTCTTAAGCACAGATACGCAGTATTTT. Translating it yields CASSLSVLSTDTQYF.

This chain connects TRBV6-2 or TRBV6-3 to TRBJ2-5; a possible D gene is TRBD1 (5 bases). Germline V CDR1 and CDR2: MNHEY, SVGEGT. V lost 6 bases and J lost 1, with 15 bases in between. The CDR3 has 15 amino acids. The CDR3 sequence: CASSLWFRVQETQYF. The CDR3, as DNA: TGTGCCAGCAGCTTATGGTTCAGGGTCCAAGAGACCCAGTACTTC.

The CDR3 sequence is CASRRDGLVSNEQFF. DNA of the CDR3: TGTGCCAGCAGACGGGACGGACTAGTCTCCAATGAGCAGTTCTTC. This rearrangement joins TRBV12-3 or TRBV12-4 to TRBJ2-1, with TRBD2 identical over 7 bases. This CDR3 spans 15 amino acids. After removal of 6 bases from V and 6 bases from J, the junction contained 11 bases not matched to a gene.